One and the same sample provided the 17 T cell receptor beta chains below, sequenced in a study of cytomegalovirus exposure and HLA in healthy donors. Use of 60 Vbeta and 13 Jbeta primers characterized the PCR. This table comes from immunoSEQ multiplex PCR, and its TCRdb copy is limited to in-frame clones, with some not included. The table lists 150,000 to 200,000 clones, roughly 74% of them singletons. Sequencing input: PBMCs. Every receptor here comes from a woman aged 25 to 39 in good health and CMV-seropositive.

The CDR3, as DNA: TGTGCCAGCAGCTTAGTCGGGGAGGAGACCCAGTACTTC. Its translation is CASSLVGEETQYF. The rearrangement joins TRBV7-2 to TRBJ2-5; tentatively, D is TRBD2 (5 bases). Germline CDR1 reads SGHTA; CDR2 reads FQGNSA. Trimming pared 1 base from V and 5 bases from J, leaving 8 bases between. The CDR3 extends over 13 amino acids.

This sequence joins TRBV9 and TRBJ2-1, with 7 bases aligning to TRBD2. Germline V CDR1 and CDR2: SGDLS, YYNGEE. J lost 0 bases, V lost 3 bases, and 12 bases had no gene match. This CDR3 spans 18 amino acids. This CDR3 is CASSAGLLAGSSYNEQFF. In DNA form, the CDR3 reads TGTGCCAGCAGCGCCGGACTATTAGCGGGTAGCTCCTACAATGAGCAGTTCTTC.

In this sample, this clone turned up a few times. This sequence joins TRBV6-4 and TRBJ2-6; a weak D match, TRBD1 (6 bases). The CDR3 is made up of 17 amino acids. CDR1 and CDR2 (germline): MRHNA, SNTAGT. Deletions cut 5 bases from V and 2 bases from J, with 16 bases between. CDR3 DNA sequence: TGTGCCAGCAGTAGGGCTCCAGGGGACCCTGGGGCCAACGTCCTGACTTTC. Protein sequence: CASSRAPGDPGANVLTF.

A single count supports this clone. V and J are TRBV28 and TRBJ1-2, with TRBD1 matching 7 bases. V lost 7 bases, J lost 9 bases, and 11 bases stayed unmatched. Looked up from germline, CDR1 is MDHEN and CDR2 is SYDVKM. CDR3 length equals 13 residues. The DNA of the CDR3 is TGTGCCAGCACGTTCCTCCGGGACAGAAGCTACACCTTC. Amino acid sequence: CASTFLRDRSYTF.

The chain combines TRBV5-1 with TRBJ1-1, with 7 bases that match TRBD1. The CDR3 is 12 residues long. The V gene end was trimmed by 6 bases and the J gene end by 6 bases; junction bases not matched to a gene: 5. From germline, CDR1 is SGHRS and CDR2 YFSETQ. In DNA, the CDR3 is TGCGCCAGCATAGGGGACAGCTCTGAAGCTTTCTTT. This sequence encodes CASIGDSSEAFF.

V usage is TRBV27 and J usage is TRBJ2-7; 9 bases map to TRBD1. CDR1 and CDR2 from the germline V gene are MNHEY and SMNVEV (reference sequence). With 6 bases clipped from V and 2 bases from J, the junction kept 5 bases outside the gene matches. The CDR3 has 14 amino acids. For the CDR3, the DNA is TGTGCCAGCAGGTCCGGGACAGGGCCCTACGAGCAGTACTTC. Amino acids: CASRSGTGPYEQYF.

CDR3 coding DNA: TGCGCCAGCAGTGAAAGACGACAGGCTGAAGCTTTCTTT. This codes for CASSERRQAEAFF. The chain has TRBV10-1 and TRBJ1-1, with a tentative D call TRBD1 (6 bases). CDR1 and CDR2 from the germline V gene are WNHNN and SYGVQD (reference sequence). The CDR3 runs 13 residues. V dropped 3 bases and J dropped 6 bases, with 11 bases sitting between them.

The chain employs TRBV11-2 and TRBJ2-1; D remains unclear. Trimming cost V 4 bases and J 8 bases, with 6 bases left between them. Looked up from germline, CDR1 is SGHAT and CDR2 is FQNNGV. CDR3 length equals 11 residues. DNA for the CDR3: TGTGCCAGCAGCTCCCTTCATGAGCAGTTCTTC. As protein: CASSSLHEQFF.

The chain is built from TRBV28 and TRBJ2-3; D not certain. V gave up 7 bases and J gave up 2 bases, with 7 bases separating them. The CDR3 is 12 residues long. Germline V gene data show CDR1 as MDHEN and CDR2 as SYDVKM. CDR3 in DNA: TGTGCCAGCAAAGTAGCCACAGATACGCAGTATTTT. Protein product: CASKVATDTQYF.

The chain employs TRBV28 and TRBJ2-2, with D tentatively TRBD1 (5 bases). The germline CDR1 and CDR2 sequences are MDHEN and SYDVKM. V lost 5 bases and J lost 3, with 13 bases in between. The CDR3 is made up of 15 amino acids. CDR3 in amino acids: CASSRVQADTGELFF. CDR3 bases: TGTGCCAGCAGTCGGGTACAGGCGGACACCGGGGAGCTGTTTTTT.

This chain links TRBV19 with TRBJ1-1; no clear D. V was clipped by 5 bases and J by 4 bases, with 11 bases between them. The CDR3 extends over 13 amino acids. Looked up from germline, CDR1 is LNHDA and CDR2 is SQIVND (reference sequence). The CDR3 sequence is CASSRETGTEAFF. The CDR3 nucleotides read TGTGCCAGTAGTCGGGAAACGGGCACTGAAGCTTTCTTT.

The chain combines TRBV4-3 with TRBJ2-2; weak D call: TRBD2 (6 bases). Trimming took 4 bases from V and 7 from J, leaving 13 bases between them. In germline, CDR1 is LGHNA, CDR2 YSLEER. This CDR3 region has 14 residues. The CDR3 loop is CASSPSRGFGELFF. As DNA, the CDR3 is TGCGCCAGCAGCCCAAGTCGGGGGTTCGGGGAGCTGTTTTTT.

This sequence joins TRBV2 and TRBJ2-3; D may be TRBD2 (6 bases). The ends were cut back, 6 bases at V and 4 bases at J, with 14 bases in the middle. The CDR3 extends over 14 amino acids. Per the germline V gene, CDR1 is SNHLY and CDR2 is FYNNEI. The CDR3 spells CASRAQGGADTQYF. The CDR3 bases are TGTGCCAGCAGGGCGCAGGGAGGAGCAGATACGCAGTATTTT.

The chain has TRBV15 and TRBJ2-4, with 7 bases matching TRBD2. The ends lost 0 bases at V and 6 bases at J; junction bases unmatched: 5. The CDR3 is 15 residues long. Germline CDR1 is LNHNV and CDR2 is YYDKDF (reference sequence). The CDR3, as DNA: TGTGCCACCAGCAGAGATCCGGGGAGGGGAAACATTCAGTACTTC. Encoded protein: CATSRDPGRGNIQYF.

This clone was seen a few times. V is TRBV15 and J is TRBJ1-4; TRBD1 matches at 7 bases. V lost 3 bases to trimming and J lost 0 bases; unmatched junction nucleotides: 4. The CDR3 has 16 residues. Per germline, CDR1 LNHNV and CDR2 YYDKDF (reference sequence). The CDR3 DNA follows: TGTGCCACCAGCAGGAGACAGGGTTCAACTAATGAAAAACTGTTTTTT. This gives the protein CATSRRQGSTNEKLFF.

The rearrangement joins TRBV11-2 to TRBJ2-1; 13 positions match TRBD2. CDR1 and CDR2 from the germline V gene are SGHAT and FQNNGV. V was pared by 5 bases and J by 4 bases, with 5 bases of the junction left unmatched. This CDR3 is built from 16 residues. The DNA for the CDR3 is TGTGCCAGCAGCCCAAGGACTAGCGGGGGATACAATGAGCAGTTCTTC. Amino acids: CASSPRTSGGYNEQFF.

J is TRBJ1-5 and V is TRBV14, with 9 bases matching TRBD1. With 7 bases clipped from V and 9 bases from J, the junction kept 4 bases outside the gene matches. This CDR3 has 12 amino acids. Per the germline V gene, CDR1 is SGHDN and CDR2 is FVKESK. The CDR3 spells CASMGTGPPQHF. The DNA of the CDR3 is TGTGCCAGCATGGGGACAGGGCCGCCCCAGCATTTT.